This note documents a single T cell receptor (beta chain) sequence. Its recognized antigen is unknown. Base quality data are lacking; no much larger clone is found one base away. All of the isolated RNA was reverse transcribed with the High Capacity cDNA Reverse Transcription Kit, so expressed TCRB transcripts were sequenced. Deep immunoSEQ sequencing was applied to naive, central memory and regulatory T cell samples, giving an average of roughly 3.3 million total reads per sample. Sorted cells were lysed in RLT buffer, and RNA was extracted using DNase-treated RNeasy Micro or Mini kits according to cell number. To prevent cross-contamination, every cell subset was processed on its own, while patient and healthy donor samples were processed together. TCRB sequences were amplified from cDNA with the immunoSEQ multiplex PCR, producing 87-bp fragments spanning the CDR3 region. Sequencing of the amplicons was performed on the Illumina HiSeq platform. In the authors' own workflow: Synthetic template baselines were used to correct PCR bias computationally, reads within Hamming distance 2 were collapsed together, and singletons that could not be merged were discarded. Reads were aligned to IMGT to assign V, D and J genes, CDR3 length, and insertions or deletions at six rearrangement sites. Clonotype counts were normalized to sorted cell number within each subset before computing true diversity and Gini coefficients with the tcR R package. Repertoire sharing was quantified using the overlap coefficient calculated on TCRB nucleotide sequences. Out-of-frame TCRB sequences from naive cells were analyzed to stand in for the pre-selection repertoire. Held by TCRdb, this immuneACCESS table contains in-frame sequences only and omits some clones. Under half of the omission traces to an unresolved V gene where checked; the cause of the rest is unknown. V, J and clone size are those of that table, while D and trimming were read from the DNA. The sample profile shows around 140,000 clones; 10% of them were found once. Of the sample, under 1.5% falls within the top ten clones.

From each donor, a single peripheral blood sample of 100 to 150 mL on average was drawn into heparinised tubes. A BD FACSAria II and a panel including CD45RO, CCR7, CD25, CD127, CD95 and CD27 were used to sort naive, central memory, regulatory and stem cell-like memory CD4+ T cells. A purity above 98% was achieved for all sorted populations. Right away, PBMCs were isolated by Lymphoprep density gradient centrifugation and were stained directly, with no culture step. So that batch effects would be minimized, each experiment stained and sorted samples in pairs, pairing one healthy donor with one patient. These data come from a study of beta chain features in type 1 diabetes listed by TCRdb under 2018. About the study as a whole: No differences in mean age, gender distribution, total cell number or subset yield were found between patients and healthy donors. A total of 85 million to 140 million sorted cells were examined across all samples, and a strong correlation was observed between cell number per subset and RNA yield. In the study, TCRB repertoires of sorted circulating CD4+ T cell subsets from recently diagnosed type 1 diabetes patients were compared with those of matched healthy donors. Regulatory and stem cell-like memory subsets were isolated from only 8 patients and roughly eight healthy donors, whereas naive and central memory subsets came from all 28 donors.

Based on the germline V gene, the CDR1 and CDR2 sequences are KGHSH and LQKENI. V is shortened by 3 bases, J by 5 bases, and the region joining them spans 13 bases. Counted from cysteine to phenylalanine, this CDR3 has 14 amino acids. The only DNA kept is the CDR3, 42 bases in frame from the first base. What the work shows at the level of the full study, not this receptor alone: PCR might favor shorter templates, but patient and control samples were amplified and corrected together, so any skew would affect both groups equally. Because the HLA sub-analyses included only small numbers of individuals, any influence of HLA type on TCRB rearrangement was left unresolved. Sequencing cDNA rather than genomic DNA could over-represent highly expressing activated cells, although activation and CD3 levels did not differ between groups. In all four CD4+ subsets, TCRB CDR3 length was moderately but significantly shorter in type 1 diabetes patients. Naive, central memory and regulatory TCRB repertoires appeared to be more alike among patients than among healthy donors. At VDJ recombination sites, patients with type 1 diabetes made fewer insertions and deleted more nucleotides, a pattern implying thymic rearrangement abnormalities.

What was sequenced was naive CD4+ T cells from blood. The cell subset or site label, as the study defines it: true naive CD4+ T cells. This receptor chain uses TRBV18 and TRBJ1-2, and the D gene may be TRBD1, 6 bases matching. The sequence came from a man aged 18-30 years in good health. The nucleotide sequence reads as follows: TGTGCCAGCTCACCCGAGGACAGACCTTATGGCTACACCTTC. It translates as CASSPEDRPYGYTF.